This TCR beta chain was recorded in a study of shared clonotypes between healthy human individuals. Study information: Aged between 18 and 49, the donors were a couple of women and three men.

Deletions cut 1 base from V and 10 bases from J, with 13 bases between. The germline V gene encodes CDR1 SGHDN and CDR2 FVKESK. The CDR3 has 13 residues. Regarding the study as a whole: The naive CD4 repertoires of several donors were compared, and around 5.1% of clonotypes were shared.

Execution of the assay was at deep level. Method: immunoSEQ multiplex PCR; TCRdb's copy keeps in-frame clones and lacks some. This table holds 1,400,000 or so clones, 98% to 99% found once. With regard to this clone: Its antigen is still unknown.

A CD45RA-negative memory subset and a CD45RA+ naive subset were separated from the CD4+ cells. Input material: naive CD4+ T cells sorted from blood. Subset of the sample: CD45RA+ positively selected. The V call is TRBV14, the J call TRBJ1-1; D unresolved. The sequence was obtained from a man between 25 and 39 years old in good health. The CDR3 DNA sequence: TGTGCCAGCAGCCAAGTCGGGCCTCTGGGAGCTTTCTTT. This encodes CASSQVGPLGAFF.